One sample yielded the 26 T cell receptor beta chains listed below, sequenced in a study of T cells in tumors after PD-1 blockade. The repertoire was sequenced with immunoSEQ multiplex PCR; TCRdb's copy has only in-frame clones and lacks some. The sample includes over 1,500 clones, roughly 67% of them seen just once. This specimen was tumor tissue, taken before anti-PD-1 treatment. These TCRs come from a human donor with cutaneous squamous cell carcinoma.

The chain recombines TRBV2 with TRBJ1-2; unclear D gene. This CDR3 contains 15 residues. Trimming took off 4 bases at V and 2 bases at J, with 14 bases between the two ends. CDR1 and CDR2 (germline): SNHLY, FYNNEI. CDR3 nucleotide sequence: TGTGCCAGCAGTGCTCCCATGATCCTGAACTATGGCTACACCTTC. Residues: CASSAPMILNYGYTF.

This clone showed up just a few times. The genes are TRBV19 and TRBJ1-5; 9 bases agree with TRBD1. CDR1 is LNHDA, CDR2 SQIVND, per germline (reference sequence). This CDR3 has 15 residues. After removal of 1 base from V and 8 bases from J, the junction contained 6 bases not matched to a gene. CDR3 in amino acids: CASSIGTGVAEPQHF. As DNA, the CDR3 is TGTGCCAGTAGTATAGGGACAGGGGTCGCGGAGCCCCAGCATTTT. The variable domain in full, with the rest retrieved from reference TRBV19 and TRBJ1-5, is DGGITQSPKYLFRKEGQNVTLSCEQNLNHDAMYWYRQDPGQGLRLIYYSQIVNDFQKGDIAEGYSVSREKKESFPLTVTSAQKNPTAFYLCASSIGTGVAEPQHFGDGTRLSIL.

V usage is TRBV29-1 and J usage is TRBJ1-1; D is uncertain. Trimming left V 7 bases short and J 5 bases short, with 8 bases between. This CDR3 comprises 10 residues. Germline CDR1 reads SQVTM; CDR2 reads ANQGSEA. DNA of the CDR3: TGCAGCGGGACCGTTACTGAAGCTTTCTTT. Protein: CSGTVTEAFF.

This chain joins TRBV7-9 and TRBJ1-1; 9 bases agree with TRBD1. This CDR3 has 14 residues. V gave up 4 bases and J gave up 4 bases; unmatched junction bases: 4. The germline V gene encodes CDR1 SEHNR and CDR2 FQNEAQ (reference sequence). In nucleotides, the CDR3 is TGTGCCAGCAGCTCTACAGGGGGCGTCACTGAAGCTTTCTTT. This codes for CASSSTGGVTEAFF.

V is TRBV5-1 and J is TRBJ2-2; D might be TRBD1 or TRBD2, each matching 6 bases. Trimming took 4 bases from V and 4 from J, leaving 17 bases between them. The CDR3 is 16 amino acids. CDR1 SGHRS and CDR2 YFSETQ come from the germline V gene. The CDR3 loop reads CASSLTVRGATGELFF. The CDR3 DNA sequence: TGCGCCAGCAGCCTCACCGTTAGGGGGGCCACCGGGGAGCTGTTTTTT.

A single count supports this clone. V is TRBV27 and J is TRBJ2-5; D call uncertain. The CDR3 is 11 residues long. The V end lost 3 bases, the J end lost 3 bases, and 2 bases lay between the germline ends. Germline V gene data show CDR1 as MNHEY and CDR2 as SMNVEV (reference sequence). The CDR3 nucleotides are TGTGCCAGCAGTTTGGAAGAGACCCAGTACTTC. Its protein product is CASSLEETQYF.

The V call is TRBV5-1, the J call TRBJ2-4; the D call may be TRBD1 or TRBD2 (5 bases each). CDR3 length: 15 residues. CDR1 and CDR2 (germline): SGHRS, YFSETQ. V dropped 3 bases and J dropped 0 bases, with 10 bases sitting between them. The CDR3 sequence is CASSSGPLAKNIQYF. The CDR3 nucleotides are TGCGCCAGCAGCTCGGGGCCGCTAGCCAAAAACATTCAGTACTTC.

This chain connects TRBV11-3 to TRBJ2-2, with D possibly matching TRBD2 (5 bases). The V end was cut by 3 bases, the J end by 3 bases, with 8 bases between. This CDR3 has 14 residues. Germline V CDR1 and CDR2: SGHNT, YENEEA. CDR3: CASSFGVYTGELFF. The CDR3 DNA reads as TGTGCCAGCAGCTTCGGGGTTTACACCGGGGAGCTGTTTTTT.

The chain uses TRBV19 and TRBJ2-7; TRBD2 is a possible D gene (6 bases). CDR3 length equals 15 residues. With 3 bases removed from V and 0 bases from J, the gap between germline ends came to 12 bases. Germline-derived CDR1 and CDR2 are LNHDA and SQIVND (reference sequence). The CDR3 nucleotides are TGTGCCAGTAGTATCTCCCCGCGGGACTCCTACGAGCAGTACTTC. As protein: CASSISPRDSYEQYF.

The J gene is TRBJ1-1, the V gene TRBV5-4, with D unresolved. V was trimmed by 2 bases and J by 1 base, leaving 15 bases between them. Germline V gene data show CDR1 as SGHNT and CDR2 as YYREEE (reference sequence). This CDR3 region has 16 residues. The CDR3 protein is CASSFPGKGANTEAFF. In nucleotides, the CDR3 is TGTGCCAGCAGCTTCCCCGGGAAGGGCGCGAACACTGAAGCTTTCTTT.

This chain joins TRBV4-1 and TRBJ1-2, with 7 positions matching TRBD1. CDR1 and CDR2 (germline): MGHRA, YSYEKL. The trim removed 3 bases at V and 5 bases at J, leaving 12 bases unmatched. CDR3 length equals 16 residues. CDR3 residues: CASSHPGGQAVYGYTF. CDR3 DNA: TGCGCCAGCAGCCACCCCGGCGGACAGGCCGTTTATGGCTACACCTTC.

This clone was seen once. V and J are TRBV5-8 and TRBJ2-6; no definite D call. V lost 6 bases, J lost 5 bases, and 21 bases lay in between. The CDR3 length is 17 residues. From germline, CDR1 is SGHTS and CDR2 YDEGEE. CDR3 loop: CASKQRHTQSRANVLTF. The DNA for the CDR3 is TGTGCCAGCAAACAGCGTCATACACAAAGTCGGGCCAACGTCCTGACTTTC.

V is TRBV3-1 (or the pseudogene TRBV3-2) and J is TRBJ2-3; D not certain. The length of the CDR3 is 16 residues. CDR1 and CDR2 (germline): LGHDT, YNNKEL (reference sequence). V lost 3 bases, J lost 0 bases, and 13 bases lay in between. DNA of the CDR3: TGTGCCAGCAGCCACCGGTGGGCTACGAGCACAGATACGCAGTATTTT. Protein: CASSHRWATSTDTQYF.

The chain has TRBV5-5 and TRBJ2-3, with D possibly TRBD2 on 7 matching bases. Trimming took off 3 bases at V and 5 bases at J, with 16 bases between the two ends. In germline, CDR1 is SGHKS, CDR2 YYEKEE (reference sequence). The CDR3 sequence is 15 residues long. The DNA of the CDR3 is TGTGCCAGCAGCTCTCTTCGGGGGGCTGGAGATACGCAGTATTTT. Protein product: CASSSLRGAGDTQYF. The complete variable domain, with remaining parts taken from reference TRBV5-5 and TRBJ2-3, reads DAGVTQSPTHLIKTRGQQVTLRCSPISGHKSVSWYQQVLGQGPQFIFQYYEKEERGRGNFPDRFSARQFPNYSSELNVNALLLGDSALYLCASSSLRGAGDTQYFGPGTRLTVL.

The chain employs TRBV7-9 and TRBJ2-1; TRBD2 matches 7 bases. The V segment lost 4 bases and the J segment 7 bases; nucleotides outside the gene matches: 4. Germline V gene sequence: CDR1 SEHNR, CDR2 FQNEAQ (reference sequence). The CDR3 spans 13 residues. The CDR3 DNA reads TGTGCCAGCAGCTCTAGCGGAAAAAATGAGCAGTTCTTC. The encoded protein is CASSSSGKNEQFF. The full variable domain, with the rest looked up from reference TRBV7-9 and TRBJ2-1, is DTGVSQNPRHKITKRGQNVTFRCDPISEHNRLYWYRQTLGQGPEFLTYFQNEAQLEKSRLLSDRFSAERPKGSFSTLEIQRTEQGDSAMYLCASSSSGKNEQFFGPGTRLTVL.

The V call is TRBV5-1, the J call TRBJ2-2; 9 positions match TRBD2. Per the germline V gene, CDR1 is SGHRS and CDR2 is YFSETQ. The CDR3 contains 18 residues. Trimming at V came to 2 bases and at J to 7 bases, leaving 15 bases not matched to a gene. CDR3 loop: CASSLSTMTSGSGGELFF. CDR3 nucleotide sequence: TGCGCCAGCAGCTTATCCACGATGACTAGCGGTTCAGGCGGGGAGCTGTTTTTT.

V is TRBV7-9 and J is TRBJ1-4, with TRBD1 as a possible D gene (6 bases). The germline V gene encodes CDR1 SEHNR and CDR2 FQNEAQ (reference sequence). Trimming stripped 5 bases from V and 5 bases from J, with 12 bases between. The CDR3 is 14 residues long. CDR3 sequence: CASSIQGSNEKLFF. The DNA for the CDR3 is TGTGCCAGCAGCATACAGGGTTCAAATGAAAAACTGTTTTTT.

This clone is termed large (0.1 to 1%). The CDR3 bases are TGTGCCAGCCGGGAATATGGCTACACCTTC. Its translation is CASREYGYTF. The chain couples TRBV12-3 or TRBV12-4 to TRBJ1-2; D is ambiguous. The CDR3 consists of 10 residues. The germline V and J ends were trimmed by 8 bases and 5 bases, with 6 bases remaining between them.

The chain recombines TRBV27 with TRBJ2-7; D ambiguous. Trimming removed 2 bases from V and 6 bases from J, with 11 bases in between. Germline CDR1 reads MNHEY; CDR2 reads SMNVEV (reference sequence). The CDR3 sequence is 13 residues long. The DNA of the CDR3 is TGTGCCAGCAGTTTAGGTGCATGGTCCGAGCAGTACTTC. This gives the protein CASSLGAWSEQYF.

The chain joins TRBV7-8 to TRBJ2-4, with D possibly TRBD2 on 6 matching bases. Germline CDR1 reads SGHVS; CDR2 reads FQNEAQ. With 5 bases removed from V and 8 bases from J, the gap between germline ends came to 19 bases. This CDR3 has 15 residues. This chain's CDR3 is CASSRTLGGRDIQYF. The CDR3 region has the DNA TGTGCCAGCAGCCGAACTTTGGGGGGAAGGGACATTCAGTACTTC.

CDR3 loop: CASSHRVTGTDTQYF. Here the CDR3 DNA reads TGTGCCAGCAGCCACCGGGTTACAGGCACAGATACGCAGTATTTT. The chain links TRBV14 to TRBJ2-3; D ambiguous. The CDR3 covers 15 residues. V lost 3 bases to trimming and J lost 1 base, with 11 bases between them. Germline CDR1 reads SGHDN; CDR2 reads FVKESK.

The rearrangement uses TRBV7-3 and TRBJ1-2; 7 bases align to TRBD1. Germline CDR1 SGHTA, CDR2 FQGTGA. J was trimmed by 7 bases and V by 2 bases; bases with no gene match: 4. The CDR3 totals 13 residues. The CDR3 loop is CASSLGQEGGYTF. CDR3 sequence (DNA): TGTGCCAGCAGCTTAGGACAGGAGGGTGGCTACACCTTC. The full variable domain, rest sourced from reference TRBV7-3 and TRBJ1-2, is GAGVSQTPSNKVTEKGKYVELRCDPISGHTALYWYRQSLGQGPEFLIYFQGTGAADDSGLPNDRFFAVRPEGSVSTLKIQRTERGDSAVYLCASSLGQEGGYTFGSGTRLTVV.

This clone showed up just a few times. CDR3 sequence (DNA): TGTGCCAGCAGTGAGGGACAGTGGCTCAATGAGCAGTTCTTC. This sequence encodes CASSEGQWLNEQFF. The chain is built from TRBV2 and TRBJ2-1; 7 positions agree with TRBD1. The germline gives CDR1 SNHLY, CDR2 FYNNEI. This CDR3 contains 14 residues. J gave up 6 bases and V 3 bases, and 5 bases lay outside the gene matches.

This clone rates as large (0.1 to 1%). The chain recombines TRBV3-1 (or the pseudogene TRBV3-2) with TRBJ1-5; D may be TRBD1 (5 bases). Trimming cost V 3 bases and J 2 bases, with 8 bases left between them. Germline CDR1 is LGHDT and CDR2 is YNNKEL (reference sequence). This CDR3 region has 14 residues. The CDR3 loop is CASSQDNGNQPQHF. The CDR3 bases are TGTGCCAGCAGCCAGGACAATGGCAATCAGCCCCAGCATTTT.

The CDR3 coding sequence is TGTGCCAGCACCTTAGGGGGGCAGAAAAGCTATGGCTACACCTTC. Protein: CASTLGGQKSYGYTF. The chain links TRBV28 to TRBJ1-2, with D possibly matching TRBD1 (6 bases). The V end was cut by 7 bases, the J end by 4 bases, with 19 bases between. The CDR3 is 15 amino acids. CDR1 and CDR2 from the germline V gene are MDHEN and SYDVKM.

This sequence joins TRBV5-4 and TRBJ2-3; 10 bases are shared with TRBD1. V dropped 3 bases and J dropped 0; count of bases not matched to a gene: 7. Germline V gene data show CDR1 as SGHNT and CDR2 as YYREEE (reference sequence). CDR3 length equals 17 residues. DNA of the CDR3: TGTGCCAGCAGCTCGGGGACAGGGGCGCGAAGCACAGATACGCAGTATTTT. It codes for CASSSGTGARSTDTQYF.